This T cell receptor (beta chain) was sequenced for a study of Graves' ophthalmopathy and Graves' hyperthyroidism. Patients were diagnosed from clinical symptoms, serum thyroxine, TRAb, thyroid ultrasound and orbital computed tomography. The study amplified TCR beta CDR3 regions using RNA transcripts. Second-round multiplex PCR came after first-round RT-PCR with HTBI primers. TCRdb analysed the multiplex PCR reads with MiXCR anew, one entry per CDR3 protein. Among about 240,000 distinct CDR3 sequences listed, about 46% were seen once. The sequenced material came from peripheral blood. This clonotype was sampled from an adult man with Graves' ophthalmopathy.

In DNA form, the CDR3 reads TGTGCCAGCAGTGACGAACGACAGTACACTGAAGCTTTCTTT. Its protein is CASSDERQYTEAFF. This chain uses TRBV2 with TRBJ1-1; D perhaps matches TRBD1 (5 bases). The germline V gene has CDR1 SNHLY and CDR2 FYNNEI. The CDR3 runs to 14 residues. V dropped 3 bases and J dropped 3 bases, with 11 bases sitting between them.